This T cell receptor beta chain comes out of a study of blood T cell repertoires in COVID-19. Study information: From T cells, B-cell-depleted T cells, or PBMCs came the material, which was cDNA or gDNA.

Per the original data handling: It was from reference gene primer amplification that nucleated cell counts were estimated. The assay was immunoSEQ multiplex PCR, and TCRdb's table has in-frame clones only and misses some. V and J calls and clone size come straight from that table; D and trimming were deduced from the DNA. The sample yields 150,000 to 200,000 clones, 70% to 90% seen once. V was trimmed by 3 bases and J by 3 bases, leaving 12 bases between them. There are 14 residues in the CDR3. CDR1 and CDR2 (germline): LGHDT, YNNKEL (reference sequence). This receptor was obtained from a man aged 60 to 75 with acute or convalescent COVID-19. This rearrangement joins TRBV3-1 (or the pseudogene TRBV3-2) to TRBJ2-7; weak D call: TRBD2 (5 bases). The sequenced material came from peripheral blood. The CDR3 region has the DNA TGTGCCAGCAGCCAGTTGGGCGGGTACTACGAGCAGTACTTC. Translating it yields CASSQLGGYYEQYF.